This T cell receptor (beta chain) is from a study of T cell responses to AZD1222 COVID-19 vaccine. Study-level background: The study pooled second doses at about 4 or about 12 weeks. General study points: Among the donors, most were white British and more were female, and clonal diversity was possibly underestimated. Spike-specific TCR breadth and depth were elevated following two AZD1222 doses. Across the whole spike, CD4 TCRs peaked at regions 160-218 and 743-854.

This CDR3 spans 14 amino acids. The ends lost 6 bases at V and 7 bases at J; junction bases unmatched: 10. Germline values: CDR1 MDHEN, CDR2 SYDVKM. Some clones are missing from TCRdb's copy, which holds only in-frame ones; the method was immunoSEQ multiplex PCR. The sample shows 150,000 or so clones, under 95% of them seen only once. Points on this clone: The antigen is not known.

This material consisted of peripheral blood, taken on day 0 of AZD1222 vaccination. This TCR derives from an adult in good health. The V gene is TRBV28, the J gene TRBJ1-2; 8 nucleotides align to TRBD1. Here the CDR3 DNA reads TGTGCCAGCAGCACCGGCGGACAGGGCTTTGGCTACACCTTC. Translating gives CASSTGGQGFGYTF.